The 25 T cell receptor beta chains presented below share a single source sample, sequenced in a study of preoperative IRX-2 immunotherapy in early breast cancer. Clones were read by immunoSEQ multiplex PCR, and TCRdb kept only the in-frame ones, dropping some. The sample consists of more than 20,000 clones, 70% to 90% of them appearing once. Treatment indicated: preoperative locoregional IRX-2 cytokine immunotherapy. Source: lymph node tissue, taken after IRX-2 immunotherapy. These receptors came from a human donor with breast cancer.

The chain uses TRBV18 and TRBJ1-3; D unclear. The germline CDR1 and CDR2 sequences are KGHSH and LQKENI. Between the trimmed V and J ends, which lost 3 bases and 0 bases, there was a span of 6 bases. CDR3 length equals 14 residues. Here the CDR3 reads CASSPADSGNTIYF. The CDR3 bases are TGTGCCAGCTCACCGGCCGACTCTGGAAACACCATATATTTT.

The chain recombines TRBV11-3 with TRBJ1-2; no firm D call. CDR3 length: 14 amino acids. V shed 3 bases and J shed 0 bases, with 8 bases lying between them. Germline lookup yields CDR1 SGHNT and CDR2 YENEEA. The CDR3 region has the DNA TGTGCCAGCAGCTTTTGGGGATCTAACTATGGCTACACCTTC. Protein sequence: CASSFWGSNYGYTF.

The chain uses TRBV18 and TRBJ2-7; no clear D. With 2 bases removed from V and 3 bases from J, the gap between germline ends came to 8 bases. The germline V gene encodes CDR1 KGHSH and CDR2 LQKENI. CDR3 length: 13 residues. Here the CDR3 reads CASSPNRDYEQYV. In DNA form, the CDR3 reads TGTGCCAGCTCACCAAACAGAGACTACGAGCAGTACGTC.

This chain joins TRBV10-2 and TRBJ1-1, with D hard to call. The germline V gene has CDR1 WSHSY and CDR2 SAAADI. The CDR3 contains 13 residues. Trimming stripped 5 bases from V and 4 bases from J, with 11 bases between. CDR3 sequence: CASSLRSGTEAFF. CDR3 coding DNA: TGCGCCAGCAGTCTTAGGAGCGGCACTGAAGCTTTCTTT.

This clone occurred a few times. This sequence joins TRBV19 and TRBJ1-1; possibly TRBD1 for D (5 bases). Germline V gene sequence: CDR1 LNHDA, CDR2 SQIVND (reference sequence). The length of the CDR3 is 11 residues. The V end lost 7 bases, the J end lost 7 bases, and 10 bases lay between the germline ends. CDR3 amino acids: CASTGNREAFF. CDR3 bases: TGTGCCAGTACAGGGAACCGTGAAGCTTTCTTT.

This clone has just a few counts. The chain links TRBV7-6 to TRBJ1-5; D is uncertain. The CDR3 spans 16 residues. Trimming left V 4 bases short and J 7 bases short, with 20 bases between. The germline gives CDR1 SGHVS, CDR2 FNYEAQ. The CDR3 nucleotides read TGTGCCAGCAGCTCTTTGCGGGCCTCAACCCGACAGCCCCAGCATTTT. Translation gives CASSSLRASTRQPQHF.

The J gene is TRBJ1-4, the V gene TRBV9; D is unresolved. The germline gives CDR1 SGDLS, CDR2 YYNGEE. Trimming took off 9 bases at V and 8 bases at J, with 20 bases between the two ends. The CDR3 runs to 14 residues. The CDR3 loop is CATAWNRNGEKLFF. CDR3 DNA: TGTGCCACCGCCTGGAATCGCAATGGCGAAAAACTGTTTTTT.

The genes are TRBV30 and TRBJ1-2; 7 bases line up with TRBD1. Germline V gene lookup returns CDR1 GTSNPN and CDR2 SVGIG (reference sequence). The junction had 6 bases not matched to a gene; V was cut back by 5 bases and J by 3 bases. The CDR3 loop spans 13 amino acids. DNA of the CDR3: TGTGCCTGGGGGGGACAGTCTTACTATGGCTACACCTTC. Translating gives CAWGGQSYYGYTF.

The chain has TRBV6-8 and TRBJ1-2; 8 nucleotides line up with TRBD1. V was pared by 2 bases and J by 8 bases, with 7 bases of the junction left unmatched. This CDR3 comprises 14 residues. The germline CDR1 and CDR2 sequences are MNHGY and SAAAGT. The CDR3 protein is CASSYHGQGQGYTF. CDR3 DNA: TGTGCCAGCAGTTACCACGGACAGGGTCAAGGCTACACCTTC.

The rearrangement links TRBV11-1 to TRBJ2-7, with TRBD1 as a possible D gene (5 bases). The V gene's germline CDR1 is SGHAT and CDR2 FQDESV (reference sequence). The CDR3 loop spans 15 amino acids. V was cut by 4 bases and J by 4 bases, with 17 bases left in between. CDR3 sequence: CASSWEQDGAYEQYF. The CDR3 DNA is TGTGCCAGCAGCTGGGAACAGGATGGGGCGTACGAGCAGTACTTC.

The rearrangement uses TRBV11-3 and TRBJ2-7, with a possible D match to TRBD2 (7 bases). The germline gives CDR1 SGHNT, CDR2 YENEEA. Trimming shortened V by 4 bases and J by 0 bases, and 10 bases separated the two germline ends. The CDR3 length is 14 residues. Here the CDR3 reads CASSSRGASYEQYV. The DNA for the CDR3 is TGTGCCAGCAGCTCCCGGGGGGCCTCCTACGAGCAGTACGTC.

The rearrangement uses TRBV1 and TRBJ1-2; TRBD1 was called by the table and not checked on the DNA. TRBV1 is tagged as a pseudogene. The CDR3 is made up of 16 amino acids. The CDR3: CASSTSTGTANYGYTF. The DNA of the CDR3 is TGCGCCAGCAGCACATCAACCGGGACAGCGAACTATGGCTACACCTTC.

Here the CDR3 reads CASTQLGGGSNQPQHF. Here the CDR3 DNA reads TGTGCCAGCACCCAACTAGGAGGGGGTAGCAATCAGCCCCAGCATTTT. The chain couples TRBV25-1 to TRBJ1-5, with a possible D match to TRBD1 (6 bases). Germline V gene sequence: CDR1 MGHDK, CDR2 SYGVNS. The CDR3 runs 16 residues. The V gene lost 7 bases and the J gene lost 0 bases, with 16 bases spanning the gap.

The chain employs TRBV23-1 and TRBJ1-5; maybe TRBD1 (5 bases). TRBV23-1 is marked as an open reading frame, function uncertain. Trimming took 4 bases from V and 4 from J, leaving 14 bases between them. This CDR3 spans 15 amino acids. The CDR3 DNA is TGCGCCAGCAGTCCACCGGGGTCAGGGAATCAGCCCCAGCATTTT. Translating it yields CASSPPGSGNQPQHF.

The genes are TRBV15 and TRBJ1-2; 11 bases line up with TRBD1. The CDR3 contains 14 residues. J lost 8 bases, V lost 0 bases, and 2 bases had no gene match. The germline CDR1 and CDR2 sequences are LNHNV and YYDKDF (reference sequence). CDR3: CATSRDGTGGGYTF. In DNA, the CDR3 is TGTGCCACCAGCAGAGACGGGACAGGGGGAGGCTACACCTTC.

This clone came up a few times. The chain is built from TRBV29-1 and TRBJ2-3; 8 nucleotides agree with TRBD1. This CDR3 region has 13 residues. Germline V gives CDR1 SQVTM, CDR2 ANQGSEA. J lost 4 bases, V lost 8 bases, and 8 bases had no gene match. The chain's CDR3 is CSILDRAPDTQYF. The CDR3 DNA reads TGCAGCATTTTGGACAGGGCCCCAGATACGCAGTATTTT.

This rearrangement joins TRBV27 to TRBJ2-1; 8 bases are shared with TRBD1. Germline CDR1 MNHEY, CDR2 SMNVEV (reference sequence). The CDR3 consists of 15 residues. V trimming: 5 bases; J trimming: 9 bases; junction bases outside the gene matches: 12. The CDR3 here is CASSPRARGLGEQFF. CDR3 nucleotide sequence: TGTGCCAGCAGTCCAAGGGCCAGGGGGCTCGGTGAGCAGTTCTTC.

The J gene is TRBJ2-3, the V gene TRBV28; D is unresolved. Germline assignment: CDR1 MDHEN and CDR2 SYDVKM. V lost 5 bases and J lost 0, with 3 bases in between. The CDR3 contains 12 residues. CDR3: CASSPSTDTQYF. The CDR3 region has the DNA TGTGCCAGCAGTCCTAGCACAGATACGCAGTATTTT.

This sequence joins TRBV29-1 and TRBJ1-2; a weak D match, TRBD1 (5 bases). The CDR3 sequence is 14 residues long. Germline V gives CDR1 SQVTM, CDR2 ANQGSEA. Between the trimmed V and J ends, which lost 7 bases and 1 base, there was a span of 16 bases. The CDR3 sequence is CSGADRGINYGYTF. In nucleotides, the CDR3 is TGCAGCGGGGCTGACAGAGGAATTAACTATGGCTACACCTTC.

The V call is TRBV29-1, the J call TRBJ2-7; 8 nucleotides align to TRBD1. This CDR3 is built from 17 residues. Per the germline V gene, CDR1 is SQVTM and CDR2 is ANQGSEA. Trimming removed 7 bases from V and 3 bases from J; junction bases left unmatched: 20. CDR3 sequence (DNA): TGCAGCGCCCCCGGACAGGGCCTCTTTCGAGTATTCTACGAGCAGTACGTC. This translates into CSAPGQGLFRVFYEQYV.

J is TRBJ1-6 and V is TRBV19; tentatively, D is TRBD1 (6 bases). This CDR3 has 12 residues. V was shortened by 8 bases and J by 7 bases, with 9 bases between the two germline ends. Per germline, CDR1 LNHDA and CDR2 SQIVND (reference sequence). CDR3 amino acids: CASRQGNSPLHF. The CDR3 nucleotides are TGTGCCAGTCGCCAGGGGAATTCACCCCTCCACTTT.

This clone is a singleton in its sample. This chain joins TRBV29-1 and TRBJ2-6, with TRBD1 matching over 7 bases. CDR1 is SQVTM and CDR2 is ANQGSEA in the germline V gene. The trim removed 4 bases at V and 2 bases at J, leaving 14 bases unmatched. The CDR3 spans 18 residues. The CDR3 coding sequence is TGCAGCGTTGTAGGGGGAGACAGGGAAAAAACTGGGGCCAACGTCCTGACTTTC. Its protein product is CSVVGGDREKTGANVLTF.

The chain uses TRBV5-1 and TRBJ1-1; no clear D. V lost 0 bases and J lost 4, with 13 bases in between. The CDR3 length is 15 residues. Germline V gene lookup returns CDR1 SGHRS and CDR2 YFSETQ. CDR3 region: CASSLVAGGSTEAFF. CDR3 nucleotides: TGCGCCAGCAGCTTGGTTGCCGGTGGGAGCACTGAAGCTTTCTTT.

The V gene is TRBV28, the J gene TRBJ2-6, with D hard to call. CDR1 is MDHEN and CDR2 is SYDVKM in the germline V gene. The CDR3 extends over 15 amino acids. V shed 7 bases and J shed 2 bases, with 12 bases lying between them. The CDR3 loop is CASNHLAAGANVLTF. The CDR3 coding sequence is TGTGCCAGCAATCACCTCGCGGCTGGGGCCAACGTCCTGACTTTC.

The rearrangement links TRBV19 to TRBJ1-2; TRBD1 matches at 10 bases. Germline V gene sequence: CDR1 LNHDA, CDR2 SQIVND (reference sequence). V trimming: 5 bases; J trimming: 8 bases; junction bases outside the gene matches: 14. The CDR3 is 16 residues long. In nucleotides, the CDR3 is TGTGCCAGTAGTCCCCTGGACAGGGGGTACCACCAGGGCTACACCTTC. Amino acids: CASSPLDRGYHQGYTF.